Listed below are T cell receptor beta chains from one sample, sequenced in a study of cytomegalovirus exposure and HLA in healthy donors. TCRdb's copy holds only in-frame clones and misses some; the assay was immunoSEQ multiplex PCR. The sample yields around 100,000 clones, 65% to 85% seen once. The sequenced sample consisted of PBMCs. The receptors shown here come from a man between 18 and 29 years old in good health and CMV-seronegative. Both conserved end residues are part of each CDR3.

v_call cdr3_aa
TRBV18 CASSAGKETQYF
TRBV9 CASSGAGTERNAFF
TRBV13 CASPGQGFPNEQFF
TRBV6-4 CASSDGRDSNEQFF
TRBV10-2 CASSPSSGFYEQYF
TRBV6-1 CASSAYTGFGQPQHF
TRBV6-1 CASSILLGGKTQYF
TRBV7-8 CASSLATSGSPYEQYF
TRBV5-6 CASSLAGGGSQYF
TRBV19 CASSSTPNQPQHF
TRBV5-1 CASSLGTANIQYF
TRBV13 CASSRTRTEAFF
TRBV7-8 CASSPPGTQYGYTF
TRBV11-2 CASSFSGGIDTQYF
TRBV29-1 CSVLVRGRGNYEQYF
TRBV28 CASRTSLETQYF
TRBV10-2 CASSERGALGYTF
TRBV5-6 CASSVGTGEPYF
TRBV21-1 CASSNAGPKGEQFF
TRBV7-9 CASSRLPSGTKADTQYF
TRBV4-3 CASSQGSGATGAFF
TRBV6-1 CASSVAGVPGYTF
TRBV7-2 CASSLGLGNTDTQYF
TRBV5-8 CASSLRRNQPQHF
TRBV4-3 CASSPATGPGYGYTF
TRBV30 CAWSVRRGARTNTEAFF
TRBV7-2 CASSLADRAVGELFF
TRBV19 CASSITEGLGGRSNQPQHF
TRBV7-6 CASSLARTGEDNEQFF
TRBV6-1 CASSGSTGGALGQPQHF
TRBV2 CASCLSSKVFMNTEAFF
TRBV28 CASSLGSGGLRYSPLHF
TRBV10-2 CASSIQTNEKLFF
TRBV7-9 CASSLQGFRGYTF
TRBV30 CAWSEVAGGEDEQFF
TRBV19 CASTKLAGASNEQFF